These 24 T cell receptor beta chains came from one sample sequenced in a study of long-term antiretroviral therapy in people with HIV (dated by TCRdb to between 2021 and 2023). Sequencing of the TRB variable region was done with the immunoSEQ hsTCRB v3.0 assay at survey level resolution. In its TCRdb copy, this immuneACCESS table keeps in-frame sequences only and misses some clones. Where compared with another copy, unresolved V genes explain less than half of these, and the others have no known cause. The sample table lists 29,000 or so clones, approximately 94% of them with a count of one. About 2.5% of the sample is taken by the ten largest. Sample: unsorted PBMCs, taken just over 7.2 years after starting antiretroviral therapy. The receptors shown here come from a man in his fifties with HIV.

The genes are TRBV30 and TRBJ1-6; D call uncertain. Germline V gene sequence: CDR1 GTSNPN, CDR2 SVGIG (reference sequence). This CDR3 is 16 amino acids long. V lost 2 bases and J 2 bases, leaving 13 bases between the germline ends. The CDR3 DNA reads TGTGCCTGGAGTCCCCTAGATCTCCCCTATAATTCACCCCTCCACTTT. Translation: CAWSPLDLPYNSPLHF.

The rearrangement links TRBV7-2 to TRBJ2-3; D call uncertain. From germline, CDR1 is SGHTA and CDR2 FQGNSA. V lost 4 bases, J lost 4 bases, and 12 bases lay in between. This CDR3 has 14 residues. The CDR3 reads CASSSTYSPDTQYF. The CDR3 DNA is TGTGCCAGCAGCTCCACATATAGCCCAGATACGCAGTATTTT. The full variable domain, in which reference TRBV7-2 and TRBJ2-3 provide the parts outside the CDR3, is GAGVSQSPSNKVTEKGKDVELRCDPISGHTALYWYRQSLGQGLEFLIYFQGNSAPDKSGLPSDRFSAERTGGSVSTLTIQRTQQEDSAVYLCASSSTYSPDTQYFGPGTRLTVL.

The genes are TRBV6-5 and TRBJ1-5, with D perhaps matching TRBD1 (5 bases). The CDR3 has 14 residues. Germline V gene lookup returns CDR1 MNHEY and CDR2 SVGAGI. V shed 0 bases and J shed 8 bases, with 11 bases lying between them. CDR3 region: CASSYSGGGEPQHF. Here the CDR3 DNA reads TGTGCCAGCAGTTACTCTGGGGGAGGAGAGCCCCAGCATTTT.

V gene TRBV6-1 combines with J gene TRBJ2-3, with D tentatively TRBD2 (5 bases). V gave up 4 bases and J gave up 5 bases, with 16 bases separating them. Germline V gene data show CDR1 as MNHNS and CDR2 as SASEGT. The CDR3 contains 15 residues. CDR3 sequence: CASSGLQRHIDTQYF. The DNA of the CDR3 is TGTGCCAGCAGTGGACTACAACGACACATAGATACGCAGTATTTT.

V is TRBV11-3 and J is TRBJ1-2; 8 bases are a match to TRBD1. The CDR3 has 15 amino acids. Looked up from germline, CDR1 is SGHNT and CDR2 is YENEEA. V trimming: 5 bases; J trimming: 5 bases; junction bases outside the gene matches: 10. CDR3: CASSARQGSLYGYTF. The CDR3 region has the DNA TGTGCCAGCAGCGCCCGACAGGGGTCACTTTATGGCTACACCTTC.

The chain has TRBV6-5 and TRBJ2-7; D is undetermined. The CDR3 sequence is 14 residues long. The V gene's germline CDR1 is MNHEY and CDR2 SVGAGI. The V gene lost 5 bases and the J gene lost 0 bases, with 11 bases spanning the gap. The CDR3 DNA reads as TGTGCCAGCAGTAGGATGGGCGGCTCCTACGAGCAGTACTTC. Amino acids: CASSRMGGSYEQYF.

This sequence joins TRBV7-3 and TRBJ2-3, with D hard to call. CDR3 size: 13 residues. Trimming took off 3 bases at V and 0 bases at J, with 4 bases between the two ends. The germline gives CDR1 SGHTA, CDR2 FQGTGA. The chain's CDR3 is CASSFSSTDTQYF. The CDR3 DNA follows: TGTGCCAGCAGCTTTTCCAGCACAGATACGCAGTATTTT.

The chain carries TRBV27 and TRBJ2-2; a possible D gene is TRBD1 (6 bases). Trimming removed 6 bases from V and 5 bases from J, with 16 bases in between. This CDR3 is 15 amino acids long. The germline gives CDR1 MNHEY, CDR2 SMNVEV (reference sequence). The CDR3 DNA reads TGTGCCAGCAGACCCCGGACAGTCGGGACCGGGGAGCTGTTTTTT. Its translation is CASRPRTVGTGELFF.

The J gene is TRBJ2-2, the V gene TRBV5-1, with D possibly being TRBD2 (5 bases). Looked up from germline, CDR1 is SGHRS and CDR2 is YFSETQ. Deletions cut 5 bases from V and 2 bases from J, with 13 bases between. The CDR3 spans 15 residues. Here the CDR3 DNA reads TGCGCCAGCAGTAGTCGACTACAAAACACCGGGGAGCTGTTTTTT. Amino acids: CASSSRLQNTGELFF.

The gene calls are TRBV19 and TRBJ1-5; unclear D gene. This CDR3 contains 15 residues. Germline lookup yields CDR1 LNHDA and CDR2 SQIVND (reference sequence). The V end was cut by 3 bases, the J end by 0 bases, with 9 bases between. As DNA, the CDR3 is TGTGCCAGTAGTATCCTTGGGAGTAGCAATCAGCCCCAGCATTTT. This gives the protein CASSILGSSNQPQHF. The entire variable domain, with the rest obtained from reference TRBV19 and TRBJ1-5, is as follows: DGGITQSPKYLFRKEGQNVTLSCEQNLNHDAMYWYRQDPGQGLRLIYYSQIVNDFQKGDIAEGYSVSREKKESFPLTVTSAQKNPTAFYLCASSILGSSNQPQHFGDGTRLSIL.

This clone was seen a handful of times. This rearrangement joins TRBV28 to TRBJ2-7; no definite D call. The V gene lost 5 bases and the J gene lost 2 bases, with 13 bases spanning the gap. Germline V CDR1 and CDR2: MDHEN, SYDVKM. This CDR3 is built from 14 residues. The CDR3 nucleotides are TGTGCCAGCAGTCTCCGGATCAATACCTACGAGCAGTACTTC. Translation: CASSLRINTYEQYF.

The chain uses TRBV19 and TRBJ1-2, with D perhaps TRBD1 (6 bases). The CDR3 runs to 14 residues. V lost 6 bases to trimming and J lost 3 bases, with 14 bases between them. Per the germline V gene, CDR1 is LNHDA and CDR2 is SQIVND (reference sequence). The CDR3 coding sequence is TGTGCCAGTAGGATTAACAGGGCGGACTATGGCTACACCTTC. It is translated as CASRINRADYGYTF.

This clone is a singleton in its sample. The J gene is TRBJ2-7, the V gene TRBV19; the match to TRBD2 covers 8 bases. Germline-derived CDR1 and CDR2 are LNHDA and SQIVND (reference sequence). This CDR3 contains 13 residues. The junction had 8 bases not matched to a gene; V was cut back by 9 bases and J by 4 bases. As DNA, the CDR3 is TGTGCCAGCGGCCGGGGGGGCCGGTACGAGCAGTACTTC. The encoded protein is CASGRGGRYEQYF.

The rearrangement uses TRBV5-1 and TRBJ2-2; D possibly uses TRBD1 or TRBD2 (6 bases each). The germline CDR1 and CDR2 sequences are SGHRS and YFSETQ. V was pared by 4 bases and J by 3 bases, with 16 bases between. This CDR3 has 16 amino acids. The CDR3 DNA reads TGCGCCAGCAGCCTAGCCGGGGGCCTCGACACCGGGGAGCTGTTTTTT. This sequence encodes CASSLAGGLDTGELFF.

J is TRBJ1-2 and V is TRBV5-1, with 8 bases aligning to TRBD1. The CDR3 sequence is 16 residues long. Unmatched junction bases numbered 7, after V lost 2 bases and J lost 1 base. Looked up from germline, CDR1 is SGHRS and CDR2 is YFSETQ. Here the CDR3 reads CASSFFPGQDNYGYTF. CDR3 DNA sequence: TGCGCCAGCAGCTTCTTCCCGGGACAGGATAACTATGGCTACACCTTC.

This clone was observed a handful of times. The chain joins TRBV5-1 to TRBJ2-3, with 16 bases lining up with TRBD2. The ends lost 0 bases at V and 7 bases at J; junction bases unmatched: 11. This CDR3 region has 19 residues. Germline assignment: CDR1 SGHRS and CDR2 YFSETQ. The CDR3 protein is CASSLEPSGTSGGANTQYF. For the CDR3, the DNA is TGCGCCAGCAGCTTGGAACCGTCCGGGACTAGCGGGGGGGCGAATACGCAGTATTTT. Drawing the rest from reference TRBV5-1 and TRBJ2-3, the complete variable domain is KAGVTQTPRYLIKTRGQQVTLSCSPISGHRSVSWYQQTPGQGLQFLFEYFSETQRNKGNFPGRFSGRQFSNSRSEMNVSTLELGDSALYLCASSLEPSGTSGGANTQYFGPGTRLTVL.

This chain uses TRBV10-1 with TRBJ1-1; D perhaps matches TRBD1 (6 bases). Trimming cost V 2 bases and J 5 bases, with 9 bases left between them. Germline V CDR1 and CDR2: WNHNN, SYGVQD (reference sequence). The CDR3 length is 13 residues. The chain's CDR3 is CASSERQATEAFF. The CDR3 DNA sequence: TGCGCCAGCAGTGAGCGACAGGCTACTGAAGCTTTCTTT.

The rearrangement joins TRBV4-1 to TRBJ1-3; D is undetermined. Germline lookup yields CDR1 MGHRA and CDR2 YSYEKL. V dropped 0 bases and J dropped 1 base, with 7 bases sitting between them. The CDR3 loop spans 15 amino acids. CDR3 DNA: TGCGCCAGCAGCCAAGATGGCGGTTCTGGAAACACCATATATTTT. It encodes CASSQDGGSGNTIYF.

The chain recombines TRBV27 with TRBJ2-7; tentatively, D is TRBD2 (5 bases). Trimming took off 6 bases at V and 2 bases at J, with 14 bases between the two ends. This CDR3 spans 14 amino acids. Germline values: CDR1 MNHEY, CDR2 SMNVEV (reference sequence). CDR3 region: CASSPGLSTYEQYF. The CDR3 DNA follows: TGTGCCAGCAGCCCTGGACTGAGTACCTACGAGCAGTACTTC.

The chain links TRBV9 to TRBJ1-2, with a weak D call TRBD1 (6 bases). Trimming removed 0 bases at V and 8 bases at J, with 20 bases between. The CDR3 sequence is 16 residues long. Germline V CDR1 and CDR2: SGDLS, YYNGEE. CDR3 protein: CASSVETVVDSGGYTF. CDR3 nucleotide sequence: TGTGCCAGCAGCGTAGAGACGGTCGTGGACAGCGGCGGCTACACCTTC.

This clone has only one observation. The V gene is TRBV5-6, the J gene TRBJ2-1; 10 positions match TRBD2. The CDR3 consists of 15 residues. Germline loops: CDR1 SGHDT, CDR2 YYEEEE. Trimming at V came to 2 bases and at J to 7 bases, leaving 6 bases not matched to a gene. CDR3 loop: CASSLAGGPRNEQFF. In DNA, the CDR3 is TGTGCCAGCAGCTTAGCGGGGGGGCCGCGGAATGAGCAGTTCTTC. Full variable domain (rest looked up from reference TRBV5-6 and TRBJ2-1): DAGVTQSPTHLIKTRGQQVTLRCSPKSGHDTVSWYQQALGQGPQFIFQYYEEEERQRGNFPDRFSGHQFPNYSSELNVNALLLGDSALYLCASSLAGGPRNEQFFGPGTRLTVL.

The chain carries TRBV4-1 and TRBJ2-1, with D tentatively TRBD1 (6 bases). The CDR3 is 16 amino acids. V was cut by 1 base and J by 1 base, with 11 bases left in between. The germline V gene has CDR1 MGHRA and CDR2 YSYEKL. CDR3 sequence: CASSQVGQGSYNEQFF. The CDR3 bases are TGCGCCAGCAGCCAAGTGGGGCAGGGGTCCTACAATGAGCAGTTCTTC.

The chain employs TRBV7-2 and TRBJ1-6; TRBD1 aligns across 8 bases. The V and J ends lost 5 bases and 6 bases, in that order; junction bases with no gene match: 6. Germline V gene lookup returns CDR1 SGHTA and CDR2 FQGNSA. CDR3 size: 15 residues. As DNA, the CDR3 is TGTGCCAGCAGCAGGAGGACAGGGCTTAATTCACCCCTCCACTTT. Its translation: CASSRRTGLNSPLHF.

The genes are TRBV18 and TRBJ2-5, with D hard to call. The CDR3 has 13 residues. CDR1 and CDR2 from the germline V gene are KGHSH and LQKENI. V was pared by 1 base and J by 1 base, with 4 bases between. The CDR3 nucleotides read TGTGCCAGCTCACCACAGCTCCAAGAGACCCAGTACTTC. Residues: CASSPQLQETQYF.